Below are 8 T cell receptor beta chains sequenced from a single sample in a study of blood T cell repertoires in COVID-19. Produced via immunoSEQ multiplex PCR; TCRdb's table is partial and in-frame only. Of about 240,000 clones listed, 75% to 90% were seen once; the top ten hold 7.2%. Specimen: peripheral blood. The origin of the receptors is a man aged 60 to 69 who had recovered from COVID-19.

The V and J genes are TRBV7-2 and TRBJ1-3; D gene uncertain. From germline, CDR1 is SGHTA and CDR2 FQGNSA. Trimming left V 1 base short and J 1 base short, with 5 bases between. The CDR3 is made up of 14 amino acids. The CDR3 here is CASSLGTSGNTIYF. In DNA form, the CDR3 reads TGTGCCAGCAGCTTAGGGACTTCTGGAAACACCATATATTTT.

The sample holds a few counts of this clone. In nucleotides, the CDR3 is TGTGCCAGCAGAGATCGGACACCTTCAGCTGGGCAGCCCCAGCATTTT. The encoded protein is CASRDRTPSAGQPQHF. The V and J genes are TRBV27 and TRBJ1-5; a possible D gene is TRBD1 (5 bases). This CDR3 spans 16 amino acids. Trimming removed 6 bases from V and 7 bases from J, with 22 bases in between. The germline V gene has CDR1 MNHEY and CDR2 SMNVEV (reference sequence).

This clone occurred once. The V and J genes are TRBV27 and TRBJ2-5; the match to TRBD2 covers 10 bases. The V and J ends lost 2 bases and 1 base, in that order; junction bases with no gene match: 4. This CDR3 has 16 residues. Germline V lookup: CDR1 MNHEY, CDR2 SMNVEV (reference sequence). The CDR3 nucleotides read TGTGCCAGCAGTTTACATAGCGGGGGGACCCAAGAGACCCAGTACTTC. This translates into CASSLHSGGTQETQYF.

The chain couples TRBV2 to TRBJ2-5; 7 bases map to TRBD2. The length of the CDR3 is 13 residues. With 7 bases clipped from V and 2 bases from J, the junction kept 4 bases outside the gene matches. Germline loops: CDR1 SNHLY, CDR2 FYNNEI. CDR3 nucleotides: TGTGCCAGCACCACTAGCGTTCAAGAGACCCAGTACTTC. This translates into CASTTSVQETQYF.

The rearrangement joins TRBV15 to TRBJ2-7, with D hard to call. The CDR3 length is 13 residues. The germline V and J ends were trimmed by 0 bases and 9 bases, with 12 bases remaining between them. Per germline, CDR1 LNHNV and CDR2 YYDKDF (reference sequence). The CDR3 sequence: CATSRDPSGGQYV. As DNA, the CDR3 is TGTGCCACCAGCAGAGATCCGTCCGGCGGGCAGTACGTC.

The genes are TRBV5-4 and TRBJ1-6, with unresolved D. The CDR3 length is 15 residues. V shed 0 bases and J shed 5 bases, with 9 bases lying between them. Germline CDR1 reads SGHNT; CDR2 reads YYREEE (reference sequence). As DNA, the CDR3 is TGTGCCAGCAGCTTGGTTCTAGGAAATAATTCACCCCTCCACTTT. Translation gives CASSLVLGNNSPLHF.

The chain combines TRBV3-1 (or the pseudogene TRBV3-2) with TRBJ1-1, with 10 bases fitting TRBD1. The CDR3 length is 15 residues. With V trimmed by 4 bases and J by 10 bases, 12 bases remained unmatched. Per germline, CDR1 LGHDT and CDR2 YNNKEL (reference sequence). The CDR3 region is CASSPPGQGSEGAFF. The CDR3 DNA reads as TGTGCCAGCAGCCCTCCGGGACAGGGGTCCGAAGGAGCTTTCTTT.

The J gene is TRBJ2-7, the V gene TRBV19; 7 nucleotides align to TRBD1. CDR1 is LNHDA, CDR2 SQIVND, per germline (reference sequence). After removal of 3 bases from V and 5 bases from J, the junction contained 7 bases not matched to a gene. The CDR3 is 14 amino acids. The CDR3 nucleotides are TGTGCCAGTAGTATGCGGACAGGCATCCACGAGCAGTACTTC. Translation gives CASSMRTGIHEQYF.